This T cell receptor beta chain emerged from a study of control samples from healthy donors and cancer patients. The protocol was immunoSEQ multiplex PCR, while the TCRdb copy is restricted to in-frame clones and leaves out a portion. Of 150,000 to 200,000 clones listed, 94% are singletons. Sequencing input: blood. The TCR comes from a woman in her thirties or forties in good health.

Here the CDR3 reads CASSPDKNSNQPQHF. The CDR3 DNA is TGTGCCAGCAGCCCGGACAAGAATAGCAATCAGCCCCAGCATTTT. This chain uses TRBV14 with TRBJ1-5; the D gene is possibly TRBD1 (5 bases). V was cut by 4 bases and J by 0 bases, with 10 bases left in between. The CDR3 extends over 15 amino acids. The germline V gene encodes CDR1 SGHDN and CDR2 FVKESK.